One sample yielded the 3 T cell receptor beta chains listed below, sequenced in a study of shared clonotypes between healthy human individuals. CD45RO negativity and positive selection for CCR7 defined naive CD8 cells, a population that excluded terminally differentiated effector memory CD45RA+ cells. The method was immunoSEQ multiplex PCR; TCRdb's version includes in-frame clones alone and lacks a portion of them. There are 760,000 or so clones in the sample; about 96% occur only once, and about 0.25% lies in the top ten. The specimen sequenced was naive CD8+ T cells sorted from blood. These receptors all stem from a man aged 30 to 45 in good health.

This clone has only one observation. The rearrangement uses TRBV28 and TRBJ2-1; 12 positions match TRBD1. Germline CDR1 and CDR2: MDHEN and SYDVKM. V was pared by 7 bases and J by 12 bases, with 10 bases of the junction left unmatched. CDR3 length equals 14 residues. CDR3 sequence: CASNAGTGGRGQFF. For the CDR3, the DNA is TGTGCCAGCAATGCCGGGACAGGGGGCCGAGGGCAGTTCTTC.

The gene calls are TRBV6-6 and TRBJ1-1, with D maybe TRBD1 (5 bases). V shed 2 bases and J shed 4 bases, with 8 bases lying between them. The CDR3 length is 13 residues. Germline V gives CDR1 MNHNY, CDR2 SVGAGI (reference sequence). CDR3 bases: TGTGCCAGCAGTTACGGGGGGAGCACTGAAGCTTTCTTT. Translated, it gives CASSYGGSTEAFF.

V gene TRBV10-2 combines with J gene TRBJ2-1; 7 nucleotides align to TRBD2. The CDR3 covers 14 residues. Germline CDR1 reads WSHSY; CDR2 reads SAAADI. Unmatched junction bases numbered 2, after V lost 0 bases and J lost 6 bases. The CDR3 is CASSESGTTNEQFF. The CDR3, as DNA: TGCGCCAGCAGTGAGTCGGGGACTACCAATGAGCAGTTCTTC.